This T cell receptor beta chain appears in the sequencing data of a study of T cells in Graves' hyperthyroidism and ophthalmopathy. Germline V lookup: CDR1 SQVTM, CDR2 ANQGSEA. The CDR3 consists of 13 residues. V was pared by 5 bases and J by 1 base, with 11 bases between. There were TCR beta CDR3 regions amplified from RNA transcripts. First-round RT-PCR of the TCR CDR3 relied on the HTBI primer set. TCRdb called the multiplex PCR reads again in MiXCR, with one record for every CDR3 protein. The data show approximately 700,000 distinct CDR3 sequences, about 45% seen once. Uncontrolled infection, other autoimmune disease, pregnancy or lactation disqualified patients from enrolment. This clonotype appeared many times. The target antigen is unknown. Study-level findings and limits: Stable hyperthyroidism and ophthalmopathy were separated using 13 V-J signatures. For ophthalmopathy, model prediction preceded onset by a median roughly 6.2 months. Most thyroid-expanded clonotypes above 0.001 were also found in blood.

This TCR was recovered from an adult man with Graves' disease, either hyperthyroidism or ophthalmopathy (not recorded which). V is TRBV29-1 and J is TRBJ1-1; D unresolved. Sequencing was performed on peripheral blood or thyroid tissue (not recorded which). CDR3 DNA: TGCAGCGTTCAATTGGTGGAGAACACTGAAGCTTTCTTT. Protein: CSVQLVENTEAFF.